Each of the 16 T cell receptor beta chains below was sequenced from the same sample in a study of blood T cell repertoires in COVID-19. Profiling relied on immunoSEQ multiplex PCR, and the TCRdb table lists in-frame clones only, not all of them. The sample consists of 95,000 to 100,000 clones, under 90% of them appearing once. The material sequenced was peripheral blood. These receptors all come from a human donor in a cohort sampled during active COVID-19.

This chain joins TRBV4-1 and TRBJ1-4; TRBD1 matches 8 bases. There are 14 residues in the CDR3. CDR1 and CDR2 (germline): MGHRA, YSYEKL. Trimming took 3 bases from V and 14 from J; bases not matched to a gene: 11. The CDR3 nucleotides read TGCGCCAGCAGCCACGAGATGGTAGACAGGGGCCTGTTTTTT. Translated, it gives CASSHEMVDRGLFF.

V gene TRBV13 combines with J gene TRBJ2-6; the match to TRBD2 covers 10 bases. The CDR3 loop spans 19 amino acids. Germline loops: CDR1 PRHDT, CDR2 FYEKMQ (reference sequence). V shed 5 bases, J shed 1 base, and the junction held 11 bases outside the gene matches. CDR3 coding DNA: TGTGCCAGCAGCCGACTCTCAGCGGGGGGGCCGTCTGGGGCCAACGTCCTGACTTTC. Amino acid sequence: CASSRLSAGGPSGANVLTF.

The chain recombines TRBV18 with TRBJ2-1; D is uncertain. Between the trimmed V and J ends, which lost 3 bases and 0 bases, there was a span of 12 bases. Germline V lookup: CDR1 KGHSH, CDR2 LQKENI. The CDR3 spans 16 residues. CDR3 in amino acids: CASSPLSLSSYNEQFF. CDR3 DNA sequence: TGTGCCAGCTCACCCCTATCACTGAGCTCCTACAATGAGCAGTTCTTC.

This clone was counted a few times. This rearrangement joins TRBV11-2 to TRBJ1-6; 8 nucleotides agree with TRBD1. Losses at the gene ends were 4 bases for V and 10 bases for J; bases not matched to a gene: 9. The germline V gene encodes CDR1 SGHAT and CDR2 FQNNGV. This CDR3 is built from 15 residues. The CDR3 DNA is TGTGCCAGCAGCTGGGGGACAGGTGGGCGATCACCCCTCCACTTT. As protein: CASSWGTGGRSPLHF.

This clone showed up many times. The V gene is TRBV5-5, the J gene TRBJ1-6; unclear D gene. Germline-derived CDR1 and CDR2 are SGHKS and YYEKEE (reference sequence). Trimming removed 1 base from V and 7 bases from J, with 12 bases in between. CDR3 size: 15 residues. The CDR3 reads CASSLHGSENSPLHF. CDR3 bases: TGTGCCAGCAGCTTGCACGGGAGCGAGAATTCACCCCTCCACTTT.

V is TRBV6-1 and J is TRBJ1-5; no firm D call. Trimming shortened V by 1 base and J by 4 bases, and 11 bases separated the two germline ends. The CDR3 has 15 residues. The germline V gene encodes CDR1 MNHNS and CDR2 SASEGT. CDR3 DNA: TGTGCCAGCAGTGAAGATCGACTTCCTAATCAGCCCCAGCATTTT. This translates into CASSEDRLPNQPQHF.

CDR3 region: CASSQTGYGYTF. The DNA for the CDR3 is TGTGCCAGTAGTCAAACAGGCTATGGCTACACCTTC. The gene calls are TRBV19 and TRBJ1-2, with D tentatively TRBD1 (5 bases). CDR1 and CDR2 from the germline V gene are LNHDA and SQIVND (reference sequence). V gave up 5 bases and J gave up 4 bases, with 8 bases separating them. The CDR3 has 12 amino acids.

V usage is TRBV16 and J usage is TRBJ2-1; D gene unclear. Germline V gene data show CDR1 as KGHSY and CDR2 as FQNENV. Trimming cost V 4 bases and J 6 bases, with 13 bases left between them. The CDR3 has 14 amino acids. The CDR3 loop reads CASSRELPSNEQFF. CDR3 sequence (DNA): TGTGCCAGCAGCCGCGAGTTACCTTCCAATGAGCAGTTCTTC. Drawing the rest from reference TRBV16 and TRBJ2-1, the complete variable domain is GEEVAQTPKHLVRGEGQKAKLYCAPIKGHSYVFWYQQVLKNEFKFLISFQNENVFDETGMPKERFSAKCLPNSPCSLEIQATKLEDSAVYFCASSRELPSNEQFFGPGTRLTVL.

The chain carries TRBV7-2 and TRBJ2-5; the D gene is possibly TRBD2 (6 bases). The CDR3 totals 17 residues. The V end was cut by 6 bases, the J end by 6 bases, with 26 bases between. Per germline, CDR1 SGHTA and CDR2 FQGNSA. DNA for the CDR3: TGTGCCAGCAGTTTTTCGCCTGGTATGGCGGGGACCCAGACCCAGTACTTC. It translates to CASSFSPGMAGTQTQYF.

The gene calls are TRBV28 and TRBJ2-2; 10 nucleotides match TRBD1. This CDR3 has 17 residues. Germline CDR1 MDHEN, CDR2 SYDVKM. V was pared by 5 bases and J by 4 bases, with 10 bases of the junction left unmatched. CDR3 loop: CASSLPPGQGSTGELFF. In DNA form, the CDR3 reads TGTGCCAGCAGTCTCCCCCCGGGACAGGGGTCCACCGGGGAGCTGTTTTTT.

This clone was seen once. CDR3 bases: TGTGCCAGCTCACCAAGTACAGGGGGTCGAGCTTTCTTT. It is translated as CASSPSTGGRAFF. This chain joins TRBV18 and TRBJ1-1; 8 bases are a match to TRBD1. The length of the CDR3 is 13 residues. Trimming at V came to 2 bases and at J to 10 bases, leaving 6 bases not matched to a gene. Germline V CDR1 and CDR2: KGHSH, LQKENI.

V usage is TRBV10-1 and J usage is TRBJ1-1, with D possibly being TRBD1 (5 bases). This CDR3 contains 14 residues. Per germline, CDR1 WNHNN and CDR2 SYGVQD (reference sequence). V lost 4 bases and J 0 bases, leaving 9 bases between the germline ends. CDR3 nucleotide sequence: TGCGCCAGCAGTGCCGGGACTATGAACACTGAAGCTTTCTTT. Amino acid sequence: CASSAGTMNTEAFF.

Comments on this clone: Other DNA sequences of this sample code for an identical CDR3. V gene TRBV6-5 combines with J gene TRBJ2-7, with 8 bases fitting TRBD2. Germline V CDR1 and CDR2: MNHEY, SVGAGI. There are 14 residues in the CDR3. Unmatched junction bases numbered 5, after V lost 5 bases and J lost 2 bases. In nucleotides, the CDR3 is TGTGCCAGCAGTCTAGCGGGTACCACCTACGAGCAGTACTTC. Protein product: CASSLAGTTYEQYF.

This chain joins TRBV10-3 and TRBJ2-7; 8 bases fit TRBD2. Unmatched junction bases numbered 3, after V lost 4 bases and J lost 4 bases. The CDR3 length is 13 residues. Germline assignment: CDR1 ENHRY and CDR2 SYGVKD. DNA for the CDR3: TGTGCCATCAGTGGGGCTAGCGGGTACGAGCAGTACTTC. It yields the protein CAISGASGYEQYF.

This clone was observed many times. V usage is TRBV5-1 and J usage is TRBJ2-7; 7 positions match TRBD1. V was clipped by 1 base and J by 0 bases; unmatched bases: 1. The germline CDR1 and CDR2 sequences are SGHRS and YFSETQ. The CDR3 contains 14 residues. The CDR3 reads CASSLSGGSYEQYF. As DNA, the CDR3 is TGCGCCAGCAGCTTGTCAGGGGGCTCCTACGAGCAGTACTTC.

This clone has a handful of counts. The chain has TRBV7-8 and TRBJ1-5; D unresolved. The V end lost 4 bases, the J end lost 0 bases, and 4 bases lay between the germline ends. CDR3 length: 13 residues. Per the germline V gene, CDR1 is SGHVS and CDR2 is FQNEAQ. The CDR3 loop reads CASSSFSNQPQHF. The CDR3 nucleotides are TGTGCCAGCAGCTCATTTAGCAATCAGCCCCAGCATTTT. The complete variable domain, with remaining parts taken from reference TRBV7-8 and TRBJ1-5, reads GAGVSQSPRYKVAKRGQDVALRCDPISGHVSLFWYQQALGQGPEFLTYFQNEAQLDKSGLPSDRFFAERPEGSVSTLKIQRTQQEDSAVYLCASSSFSNQPQHFGDGTRLSIL.